This note documents a single T cell receptor (beta chain) sequence. This clonotype was observed many times. Its antigen is still unknown. Qualities for individual bases were not recorded, and no much larger clone is one base off. From the cysteine through the phenylalanine, the CDR3 covers 13 amino acids. The only DNA kept is the CDR3, 39 bases in frame from the first base. Trimming takes 4 bases from V and 6 bases from J, and the germline ends sit 8 bases apart. As encoded in the germline V gene, CDR1 is SGHTS while CDR2 is YDEGEE. A patient counted as having stable Graves' hyperthyroidism if no progression to ophthalmopathy occurred over 18 months of follow-up. Hyperthyroidism patients were newly diagnosed, with disease duration under 2 months, and aged 18 to 65 years. Patients with uncontrolled infections, other autoimmune diseases, pregnancy or lactation were excluded. Diagnoses were based on clinical symptoms, serum thyroxine and TRAb, thyroid ultrasound and orbital computed tomography. Ficoll-Paque density gradient centrifugation was used to isolate PBMCs from 10 ml of fresh peripheral blood. Total RNA was extracted using Trizol reagent, and RNA quality was assessed on an Agilent 2100 Bioanalyzer.

This sample stems from a study of T cells in Graves' hyperthyroidism and ophthalmopathy (dated by TCRdb to between 2017 and 2020). About the study as a whole: Peripheral blood samples were taken at the time of initial diagnosis, prior to any treatment. To identify distinguishing TCR V-J signatures, a discovery cohort of around 100 patients was used, comprising some 45 with Graves' ophthalmopathy and around 60 with stable Graves' hyperthyroidism. Prospective prediction of ophthalmopathy was tested in an independent validation cohort of approximately 19 hyperthyroidism patients and 17 patients who later progressed to ophthalmopathy. The approximately 90 discovery patients were randomly split 7:3 into training and test sets. In over five Graves' hyperthyroidism patients, the study also compared T-cell repertoires from thyroid tissue with T-cell repertoires from blood. Once sampling was done, hyperthyroidism patients were given methimazole at a starting dose of 30 mg daily, whereas ophthalmopathy patients were given high-dose intravenous methylprednisolone. The paper describes TCR Vbeta CDR3 sequencing of 140 or so peripheral blood samples, made up of 43 ophthalmopathy patients, 70 to 75 hyperthyroidism patients and 17 progressor patients. The full study reports these points: No statistical method was used to set the sample size in advance, and investigators knew the group allocation. A 13 V-J signature model separated ophthalmopathy from stable hyperthyroidism, with just over 85% sensitivity and just under 84% specificity in cross-validation and 80%/75% in testing. In validation, the model predicted progression to ophthalmopathy a median of about 6.5 months before onset, with 70% to 71% sensitivity and around 76% specificity. Blood samples also contained most of the expanded thyroid clonotypes (frequency above 0.001), which suggests that blood repertoires may reflect thyroid immune responses.

The TCR beta CDR3 regions were amplified from the RNA transcripts. The TCR CDR3 was subjected to a first round of RT-PCR using the HTBI primer set and the Qiagen OneStep RT-PCR kit. The libraries were constructed in a second round of multiplex PCR and then size-selected and purified. Sequencing of the libraries was done on an Illumina HiSeq2000 using paired-end 100 bp reads. The source study handled its data this way. SOAPnuke was used to process the raw data, removing reads that contained adapters or uncalled bases, had a mean Phred below 15, or lacked an exact match to the constant primer or identifier. High-quality paired reads were merged with COPE v1.2.5, and unique nucleotide sequences were defined as clonotypes. MiTCR v1.1 was used to align clonotypes to the IMGT TRBV, TRBD and TRBJ reference segments. Only V-J combinations with frequency above 0.0001, covering 99.2% of repertoires, were analysed. A TCS score was defined as the ratio between F50 (clonal expansion) and ExV (chaos), using BLOSUM62-based TCRdist between CDR3 peptides within each V-J. Welch's t-statistics and random forest reduced roughly 540 V-J features to 13, which were used in a naive Bayes classifier (R e1071). TCRdb applied fastp at Q25 and MiXCR to the public reads, then kept only in-frame beta chains. Every entry covers one CDR3 protein and lists the most common genes and DNA from its rows. The V and J calls were not made by the authors but by TCRdb's processing. The sample records about 300,000 distinct CDR3 sequences, approximately 13% of which are singletons. The leading ten clones occupy 7.9% of the sample.

This receptor was taken from a woman in her forties with Graves' hyperthyroidism. The sample taken for sequencing was blood. The V and J genes are TRBV5-8 and TRBJ1-6; no D gene call is confident. CDR3 sequence: CASSRDINSPLHF. The DNA sequence is TGTGCCAGCAGCAGGGATATTAATTCACCCCTCCACTTT.